This TCR beta chain was profiled in a study of T cells in narcolepsy. Study-wide findings and caveats: In some patient and control memory CD4+ samples, autoreactive clones were absent.

This clone was observed a single time. What it binds is not known. Trimming took 1 base from V and 3 from J, leaving 13 bases between them. Germline V CDR1 and CDR2: MNHNS, SASEGT. The CDR3 contains 15 residues. Clones were sequenced by immunoSEQ multiplex PCR, and TCRdb holds only the in-frame ones, with some missing. The sample shows 25,000 to 35,000 clones, roughly 82% of them seen only once. The clonotype originates from a human donor with narcolepsy. The sample was CD45RA- memory CD4+ T cells from PBMCs. V and J are TRBV6-1 and TRBJ2-7; no clear D. This chain's CDR3 is CASSEGRSPHYEQYF. CDR3 bases: TGTGCCAGCAGTGAAGGAAGGAGTCCTCACTACGAGCAGTACTTC.